This T cell receptor beta chain is drawn from a study of blood T cell repertoires in COVID-19. In the study overall: Spain, Italy and the United States supplied samples that represented acute and convalescent COVID-19. The analysed material was cDNA or gDNA that came from T cells, B-cell-depleted T cells, or PBMCs.

V shed 4 bases, J shed 4 bases, and the junction held 9 bases outside the gene matches. Germline CDR1 reads LGHNA; CDR2 reads YNFKEQ. The CDR3 totals 16 residues. In the source study's methods: Cell counts per sample came from amplifying reference gene primers. Sequencing was performed with immunoSEQ multiplex PCR; in TCRdb, only in-frame clones are kept and a portion is missing. The V and J calls and clone size are taken from that table; D and trimming were inferred from the DNA. The sample has some 180,000 clones; around 80% are singletons. This clone appeared a single time. Sequencing input: peripheral blood. This TCR came from a woman older than 75 with active or convalescent COVID-19. The J gene is TRBJ1-1, the V gene TRBV4-2, with TRBD1 matching 10 bases. The CDR3 here is CASSPGTGAWGTEAFF. For the CDR3, the DNA is TGTGCCAGCAGCCCCGGGACAGGGGCCTGGGGCACTGAAGCTTTCTTT.